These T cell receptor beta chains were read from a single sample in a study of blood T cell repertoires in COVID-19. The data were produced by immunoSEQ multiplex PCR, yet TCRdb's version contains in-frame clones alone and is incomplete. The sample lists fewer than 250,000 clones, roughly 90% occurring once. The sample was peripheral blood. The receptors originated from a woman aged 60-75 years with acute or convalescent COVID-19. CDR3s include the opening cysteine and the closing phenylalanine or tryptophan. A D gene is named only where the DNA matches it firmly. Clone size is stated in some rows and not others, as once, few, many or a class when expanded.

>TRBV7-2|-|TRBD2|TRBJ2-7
CASSPLAGLYYEQYF
TGTGCCAGCAGTCCGCTAGCGGGCCTCTACTACGAGCAGTACTTC
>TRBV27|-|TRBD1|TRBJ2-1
CASSYRDRGRAEQFF
TGTGCCAGCAGTTACCGGGACAGGGGGCGCGCTGAGCAGTTCTTC
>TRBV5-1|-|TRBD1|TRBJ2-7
CASKQGASIYEQYF
TGCGCCAGCAAACAGGGGGCGTCTATCTACGAGCAGTACTTC
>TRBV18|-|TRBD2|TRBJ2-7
CASSPEAGSSYEQYF
TGTGCCAGCTCACCCGAAGCGGGGAGCTCCTACGAGCAGTACTTC
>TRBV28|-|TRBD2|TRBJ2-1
CASTNLLAGADEQFF
TGTGCCAGCACCAATTTACTAGCGGGAGCCGATGAGCAGTTCTTC
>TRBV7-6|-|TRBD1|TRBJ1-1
CASSQRDSRSFTEAFF
TGTGCCAGCAGCCAACGGGACAGTAGGTCCTTCACTGAAGCTTTCTTT
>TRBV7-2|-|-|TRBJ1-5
CASSLVRVGQPQHF
TGTGCCAGCAGCTTAGTCAGGGTAGGACAGCCCCAGCATTTT
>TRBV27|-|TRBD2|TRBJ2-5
CASSSRDAGREETQYF
TGTGCCAGCAGCTCCCGGGACGCAGGGAGGGAGGAGACCCAGTACTTC
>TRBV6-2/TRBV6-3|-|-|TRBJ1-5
CASSIGQTWNQPQHF
TGTGCCAGCAGTATCGGACAGACTTGGAATCAGCCCCAGCATTTT
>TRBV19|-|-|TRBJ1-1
CASSKQAAYATEAFF
TGTGCCAGTAGTAAACAAGCGGCATATGCCACTGAAGCTTTCTTT
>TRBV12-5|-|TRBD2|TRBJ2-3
CASGASGSTDTQYF
TGTGCTAGTGGTGCTAGCGGGAGCACAGATACGCAGTATTTT
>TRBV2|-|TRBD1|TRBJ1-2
CASSRQGLTNYGYTF
TGTGCCAGCAGTCGACAGGGGTTGACTAACTATGGCTACACCTTC
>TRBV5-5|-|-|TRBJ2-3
CASSHMMTGTDTQYF
TGTGCCAGCAGCCATATGATGACAGGCACAGATACGCAGTATTTT
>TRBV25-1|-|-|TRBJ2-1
CASSRLVGNEQFF
TGTGCCAGCAGTAGGCTAGTAGGCAATGAGCAGTTCTTC
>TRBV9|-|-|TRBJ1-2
CASSRDTYGYTF
TGTGCCAGCAGCAGGGACACCTATGGCTACACCTTC
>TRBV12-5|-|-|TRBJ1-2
CASGSTSGFDGYTF
TGTGCTAGTGGTTCAACCTCAGGATTCGATGGCTACACCTTC
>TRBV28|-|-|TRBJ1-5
CASSLLTGGNQPQHF
TGTGCCAGCAGTTTATTAACGGGGGGCAATCAGCCCCAGCATTTT
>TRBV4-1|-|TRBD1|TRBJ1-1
CASSPLQGESTEAFF
TGCGCCAGCAGCCCCCTACAGGGGGAGAGCACTGAAGCTTTCTTT
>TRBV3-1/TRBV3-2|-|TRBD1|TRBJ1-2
CASSQETWDRGPGYTF
TGTGCCAGCAGCCAAGAAACTTGGGACAGGGGACCGGGCTACACCTTC
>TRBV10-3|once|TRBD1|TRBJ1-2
CAISEARGLGYTF
TGTGCCATCAGTGAGGCCAGGGGGTTAGGCTACACCTTC
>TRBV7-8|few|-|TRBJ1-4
CASSAAGGLNEKLFF
TGTGCCAGCAGCGCCGCGGGGGGCCTTAATGAAAAACTGTTTTTT
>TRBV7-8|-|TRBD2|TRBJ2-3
CASSLTIPGLVGGTDTQYF
TGTGCCAGCAGCTTAACGATCCCAGGACTAGTAGGAGGCACAGATACGCAGTATTTT
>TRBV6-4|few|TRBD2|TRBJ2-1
CASSRIAGGPQYNEQFF
TGTGCCAGCAGTCGAATAGCGGGAGGGCCGCAGTACAATGAGCAGTTCTTC
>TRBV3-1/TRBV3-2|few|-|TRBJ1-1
CASSQDRDSEAFF
TGTGCCAGCAGCCAAGATCGAGACAGTGAAGCTTTCTTT
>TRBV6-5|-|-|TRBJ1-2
CASTKRRGGYTF
TGTGCCAGCACCAAAAGGAGGGGCGGCTACACCTTC
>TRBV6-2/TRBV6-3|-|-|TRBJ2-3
CASSYSWEDTQYF
TGTGCCAGCAGTTACTCGTGGGAGGATACGCAGTATTTT
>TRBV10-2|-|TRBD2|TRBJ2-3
CASSYSGITDTQYF
TGCGCCAGCAGTTATAGCGGGATCACAGATACGCAGTATTTT
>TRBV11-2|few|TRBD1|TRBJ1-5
CASSLTGDLPQHF
TGTGCCAGCAGCTTAACAGGGGACTTACCCCAGCATTTT
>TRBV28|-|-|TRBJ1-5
CASSTRMQGRANQPQHF
TGTGCCAGCAGTACCCGCATGCAGGGGAGAGCAAATCAGCCCCAGCATTTT
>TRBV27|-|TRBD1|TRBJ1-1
CASSRQGNTEAFF
TGTGCCAGCAGTCGACAGGGGAACACTGAAGCTTTCTTT
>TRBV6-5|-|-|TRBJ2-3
CASSLTGTSTDTQYF
TGTGCCAGCAGTCTAACCGGGACTAGCACAGATACGCAGTATTTT
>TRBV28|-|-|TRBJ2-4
CASSLGDLLAKNIQYF
TGTGCCAGCAGTTTAGGGGACTTACTAGCCAAAAACATTCAGTACTTC
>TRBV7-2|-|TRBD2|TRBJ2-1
CASSLALLTSGSNEQFF
TGTGCCAGCAGCTTAGCCCTCCTGACTAGCGGGAGTAATGAGCAGTTCTTC
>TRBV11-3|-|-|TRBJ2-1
CASSSTTNEQFF
TGTGCCAGCAGCTCGACTACGAATGAGCAGTTCTTC
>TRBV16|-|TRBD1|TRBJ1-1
CASSQSTGGNTEAFF
TGTGCCAGCAGCCAATCAACAGGGGGGAACACTGAAGCTTTCTTT
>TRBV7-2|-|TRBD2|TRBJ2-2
CASSQLAGNTGELFF
TGTGCCAGCAGCCAACTAGCGGGTAACACCGGGGAGCTGTTTTTT
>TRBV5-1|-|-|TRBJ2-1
CASSSGQGSGNGGEQFF
TGCGCCAGCAGCTCAGGACAGGGAAGCGGGAATGGGGGTGAGCAGTTCTTC